Following are 16 T cell receptor beta chains from one sample sequenced in a study of monozygotic twins with inflammatory bowel disease. Using the 5' RACE reads, TCRdb records one entry per CDR3 protein without DNA. The table counts under 350,000 distinct CDR3 sequences; roughly 5.2% lies in the top ten. Sequencing was carried out using blood. These receptors originate from a human donor with ulcerative colitis or Crohn's disease, or a healthy co-twin of an affected twin (not recorded which).

The chain recombines TRBV12-3 or TRBV12-4 with TRBJ2-5; the D call of TRBD1 rests on TCRdb alone, since no DNA is present to check it. The CDR3 contains 14 residues. CDR3 loop: CASRPNQGGETQYF.

V and J are TRBV4-3 and TRBJ1-2. The CDR3 contains 16 residues. The germline gives CDR1 LGHNA, CDR2 YSLEER. CDR3 protein: CASSQDLAGPGYGYTF.

The rearrangement uses TRBV29-1 and TRBJ2-1. This CDR3 is 14 amino acids long. Germline V lookup: CDR1 SQVTM, CDR2 ANQGSEA. This CDR3 reads CSVAVEFSYNEQFF.

V gene TRBV9 combines with J gene TRBJ2-5; as DNA is missing, the TRBD1 call by TCRdb cannot be tested. Germline V lookup: CDR1 SGDLS, CDR2 YYNGEE. The CDR3 has 14 amino acids. CDR3 residues: CASSVPGPQETQYF. Full variable domain (missing parts from reference TRBV9 and TRBJ2-5): DSGVTQTPKHLITATGQRVTLRCSPRSGDLSVYWYQQSLDQGLQFLIQYYNGEERAKGNILERFSAQQFPDLHSELNLSSLELGDSALYFCASSVPGPQETQYFGPGTRLLVL.

The CDR3 reads CASSSGSYNEQFF. The chain uses TRBV18 and TRBJ2-1. CDR3 length equals 13 residues. Germline assignment: CDR1 KGHSH and CDR2 LQKENI. Filled out from reference TRBV18 and TRBJ2-1, the complete variable domain reads NAGVMQNPRHLVRRRGQEARLRCSPMKGHSHVYWYRQLPEEGLKFMVYLQKENIIDESGMPKERFSAEFPKEGPSILRIQQVVRGDSAAYFCASSSGSYNEQFFGPGTRLTVL.

This chain connects TRBV24-1 to TRBJ2-1. The CDR3 runs 12 residues. Germline V lookup: CDR1 KGHDR, CDR2 SFDVKD. This CDR3 reads CATSDPNNEQFF.

This chain joins TRBV7-8 and TRBJ2-1; TCRdb names TRBD1, which stays unverified in the absence of DNA. This CDR3 has 15 amino acids. CDR1 is SGHVS, CDR2 FQNEAQ, per germline. CDR3 amino acids: CASRVPGQGGYEQFF.

The chain couples TRBV20-1 to TRBJ2-3; the D call of TRBD2 rests on TCRdb alone, since no DNA is present to check it. The CDR3 contains 19 residues. Per germline, CDR1 DFQATT and CDR2 SNEGSKA (reference sequence). This CDR3 is CSARSFHLAGSGSTDTQYF.

This rearrangement joins TRBV7-9 to TRBJ2-4; TCRdb picks TRBD2, but there is no DNA to check that call. Per germline, CDR1 SEHNR and CDR2 FQNEAQ (reference sequence). The CDR3 spans 15 residues. CDR3 in amino acids: CASSLGLAGLNIQYF.

This chain joins TRBV10-3 and TRBJ2-5; TCRdb outputs TRBD1, but without DNA this stays unchecked. The CDR3 runs to 16 residues. Germline CDR1 ENHRY, CDR2 SYGVKD. CDR3 protein: CAISESIGRGQETQYF.

CDR3 region: CASSQDQNPADTQYF. The chain joins TRBV4-3 to TRBJ2-3; TCRdb's D call, TRBD1, is unchecked because there is no DNA. Germline CDR1 LGHNA, CDR2 YSLEER. This CDR3 contains 15 residues.

This sequence joins TRBV11-2 and TRBJ2-5; lacking DNA, the TRBD1 call made by TCRdb goes unchecked. Germline values: CDR1 SGHAT, CDR2 FQNNGV. The CDR3 covers 16 residues. This CDR3 is CASSFSQLPVQETQYF.

V is TRBV5-1 and J is TRBJ1-3; TCRdb selects TRBD1, and the lack of DNA leaves this call unchecked. There are 15 residues in the CDR3. From germline, CDR1 is SGHRS and CDR2 YFSETQ. This CDR3 reads CASSTGQGHGNTIYF. Using reference TRBV5-1 and TRBJ1-3 for the parts outside the CDR3, the full variable domain is KAGVTQTPRYLIKTRGQQVTLSCSPISGHRSVSWYQQTPGQGLQFLFEYFSETQRNKGNFPGRFSGRQFSNSRSEMNVSTLELGDSALYLCASSTGQGHGNTIYFGEGSWLTVV.

V gene TRBV7-9 combines with J gene TRBJ2-1; TCRdb lists TRBD2, though no DNA is available to test this call. Germline CDR1 SEHNR, CDR2 FQNEAQ (reference sequence). The CDR3 loop spans 15 amino acids. CDR3 in amino acids: CASRIGGTSGREQFF.

The CDR3 here is CSASHRVANEKLFF. The gene calls are TRBV20-1 and TRBJ1-4; TCRdb proposes TRBD1, but this gene call is untestable without DNA. The CDR3 runs to 14 residues. The germline CDR1 and CDR2 sequences are DFQATT and SNEGSKA (reference sequence).

The V and J genes are TRBV11-2 and TRBJ2-2; TCRdb's D call of TRBD1 is untestable without DNA. In germline, CDR1 is SGHAT, CDR2 FQNNGV. The CDR3 length is 17 residues. CDR3 protein: CASSLRGQDLLAGELFF.